This entry is about one T cell receptor beta chain. The data were taken from a study of Ad26.COV2.S vaccination and SARS-CoV-2 variants. V gave up 6 bases and J gave up 1 base, with 16 bases separating them. The CDR3 contains 15 residues. Germline loops: CDR1 SEHNR, CDR2 FQNEAQ (reference sequence). Some clones are missing from TCRdb's copy, which holds only in-frame ones; the method was immunoSEQ multiplex PCR. Of 350,000 to 500,000 clones in the sample, around 90% are singletons; the top ten hold 9.5% to 15%. Noted treatment: some 19 received Ad26.COV2.S at low or high dose, single or two shots; roughly five received placebo; per-sample allocation not given. The study sampled participants on day 63 after the first vaccine or placebo injection. An adult aged 18-55 years in Boston served as the donor.

The sequence derives from a person between 18 and 60 years old who received the Ad26.COV2.S COVID-19 vaccine or a placebo. V gene TRBV7-9 combines with J gene TRBJ2-7; D may be TRBD2 (6 bases). Sample: peripheral blood, taken in a trial of Ad26.COV2.S vaccine versus placebo. CDR3 region: CASSRRARGSYEQYF. In nucleotides, the CDR3 is TGTGCCAGCAGTCGACGAGCGCGGGGTTCCTACGAGCAGTACTTC.